The rows below give T cell receptor beta chains drawn from one sample of a study of shared clonotypes between healthy human individuals. Clones were read by immunoSEQ multiplex PCR, and TCRdb kept only the in-frame ones, dropping some. Here the sample spans some 2 million clones, approximately 94% being singletons. Material for sequencing was naive CD8+ T cells sorted from blood. Receptors were obtained from a young man in good health. Each CDR3 is given with its conserved first and last residue. A D gene is named only where the DNA matches it firmly. Expanded clones get a size class; other rows say once, few or many, or leave the size out.

V,J,D,size,DNA,CDR3
TRBV28,TRBJ1-3,-,once,TGTGCCAGCAGCCCCAATATTAATGGAAACACCATATATTTT,CASSPNINGNTIYF
TRBV28,TRBJ2-7,TRBD1,-,TGTGCCAGCAGTTTGACAGGGGGAACCTACGAGCAGTACTTC,CASSLTGGTYEQYF
TRBV28,TRBJ2-7,-,-,TGTGCCAGCAGGGGGACGGGGAACTACGAGCAGTACTTC,CASRGTGNYEQYF
TRBV7-9,TRBJ2-5,TRBD2,-,TGTGCCAGCAGCTTAGTTGCGGGGGGCGGTGAGACCCAGTACTTC,CASSLVAGGGETQYF
TRBV7-3,TRBJ2-7,-,-,TGTGCCAGCAGCTCACCGGGACATGGCAGCGAGCAGTACTTC,CASSSPGHGSEQYF
TRBV7-2,TRBJ2-5,-,-,TGTGCCAGCAGCTTAAACCTCCTCTGGGAGACCCAGTACTTC,CASSLNLLWETQYF
TRBV9,TRBJ2-7,TRBD1,-,TGTGCCAGCAGCGGGGACAGTGGCGAGCAGTACTTC,CASSGDSGEQYF
TRBV18,TRBJ2-7,-,-,TGTGCCAGCTCACCAGAGGAGGCCCTAGGATACGAGCAGTACTTC,CASSPEEALGYEQYF
TRBV7-9,TRBJ1-1,TRBD1,-,TGTGCCAGCAGCCCCGGGACAGGGGTGAGAGACACTGAAGCTTTCTTT,CASSPGTGVRDTEAFF
TRBV19,TRBJ1-2,-,-,TGTGCCAGTAGTATTCCAGATAACTATGGCTACACCTTC,CASSIPDNYGYTF
TRBV9,TRBJ1-1,TRBD1,-,TGTGCCAGCAGCGTAGGGACAGGCACTGAAGCTTTCTTT,CASSVGTGTEAFF
TRBV5-1,TRBJ2-7,-,-,TGCGCCAGCAGCTTATCCGGTGGAGCCTACGAGCAGTACTTC,CASSLSGGAYEQYF
TRBV29-1,TRBJ2-1,-,-,TGCAGCGTGAGCGGTCCAGTCGCCTACAATGAGCAGTTCTTC,CSVSGPVAYNEQFF
TRBV27,TRBJ2-7,-,-,TGTGCCAGCAGGACCTGGAGCTCCTACGAGCAGTACTTC,CASRTWSSYEQYF
TRBV28,TRBJ2-3,TRBD2,-,TGTGCCAGCAGTCCTTCCAGCGGGAGGTTTCCCACAGATACGCAGTATTTT,CASSPSSGRFPTDTQYF
TRBV5-6,TRBJ1-5,-,-,TGTGCCAGCAGCCACGACGGGGGCGACGAGCCCCAGCATTTT,CASSHDGGDEPQHF
TRBV2,TRBJ1-1,-,-,TGTGCCAGCAGCGAAGGTCGGGCGGGAATGAACACTGAAGCTTTCTTT,CASSEGRAGMNTEAFF
TRBV19,TRBJ2-7,-,-,TGTGCCAGTAGTATACAGGTGTCCTACGAGCAGTACTTC,CASSIQVSYEQYF
TRBV7-9,TRBJ1-2,-,-,TGTGCCAGCAGTTTAGAAGGGAACTATGGCTACACCTTC,CASSLEGNYGYTF
TRBV12-2,TRBJ1-3,-,-,TGTGCAAGTCGCTTAGCGAGTTCGTGGCAGGCGTACTCTGGAAACACCATATATTTT,CASRLASSWQAYSGNTIYF
TRBV11-2,TRBJ1-1,TRBD1,-,TGTGCCAGCACGATCCCGACAGGGTCAAGCACTGAAGCTTTCTTT,CASTIPTGSSTEAFF
TRBV14,TRBJ2-1,-,-,TGTGCCAGCAGCCAAGATTTCCTGTCCTACAATGAGCAGTTCTTC,CASSQDFLSYNEQFF
TRBV19,TRBJ1-5,-,-,TGTGCCAGTACGAAGACAGAGACAATTCAGCCCCAGCATTTT,CASTKTETIQPQHF
TRBV5-4,TRBJ2-3,-,-,TGTGCCAGCAGGGTAGGTGGCGGCCCTCCAGATACGCAGTATTTT,CASRVGGGPPDTQYF
TRBV7-9,TRBJ2-7,-,-,TGTGCCAGCCTGAAGGGGGGCAGGGGCAATCCCTACGAGCAGTACTTC,CASLKGGRGNPYEQYF
TRBV9,TRBJ2-7,-,once,TGTGCCAGCAGCGTAGGCCAGAATACCTACGAGCAGTACTTC,CASSVGQNTYEQYF
TRBV5-1,TRBJ1-1,-,-,TGCGCCAGCAGACAGGGTAACACTGAAGCTTTCTTT,CASRQGNTEAFF
TRBV2,TRBJ1-4,-,once,TGTGCCAGCAAGGAACAGGGAAGGTCGACTAATGAAAAACTGTTTTTT,CASKEQGRSTNEKLFF
TRBV30,TRBJ2-7,TRBD1,-,TGTGCCTGGGCCACCGGGACAGGGGAATACGAGCAGTACTTC,CAWATGTGEYEQYF
TRBV9,TRBJ1-2,-,few,TGTGCCAGCAGCGTAAGCAGGGGCTATGGCTACACCTTC,CASSVSRGYGYTF
TRBV5-1,TRBJ2-7,TRBD1,once,TGCGCCAGCAGCTTGGCCTGGACAGGGATGGACGAGCAGTACTTC,CASSLAWTGMDEQYF
TRBV5-1,TRBJ2-3,-,-,TGCGCCAGCAGCCCCGGGACCGCCCTCACAGATACGCAGTATTTT,CASSPGTALTDTQYF
TRBV2,TRBJ2-7,TRBD2,-,TGTGCCACCATGAGTTCCGCGGGGGGTTACGAGCAGTACTTC,CATMSSAGGYEQYF